The T cell receptor (beta chain) under discussion was sequenced for a study of T cell changes during pregnancy in multiple sclerosis. TCRdb's copy holds only in-frame clones and misses some; the assay was immunoSEQ multiplex PCR. Here the sample spans about 16,000 clones, 95% to 97% being singletons. Germline CDR1 is SEHNR and CDR2 is FQNEAQ (reference sequence). The trim removed 4 bases at V and 7 bases at J, leaving 7 bases unmatched. The CDR3 is 13 residues long. The receptor was derived from a female donor with multiple sclerosis, enrolled in a pregnancy study. The sample consisted of peripheral blood, taken in the third trimester of pregnancy. The chain recombines TRBV7-9 with TRBJ2-7; TRBD1 aligns across 7 bases. The CDR3 is CASSYRQGKEQYF. The CDR3, as DNA: TGTGCCAGCAGCTACCGACAGGGAAAGGAGCAGTACTTC.